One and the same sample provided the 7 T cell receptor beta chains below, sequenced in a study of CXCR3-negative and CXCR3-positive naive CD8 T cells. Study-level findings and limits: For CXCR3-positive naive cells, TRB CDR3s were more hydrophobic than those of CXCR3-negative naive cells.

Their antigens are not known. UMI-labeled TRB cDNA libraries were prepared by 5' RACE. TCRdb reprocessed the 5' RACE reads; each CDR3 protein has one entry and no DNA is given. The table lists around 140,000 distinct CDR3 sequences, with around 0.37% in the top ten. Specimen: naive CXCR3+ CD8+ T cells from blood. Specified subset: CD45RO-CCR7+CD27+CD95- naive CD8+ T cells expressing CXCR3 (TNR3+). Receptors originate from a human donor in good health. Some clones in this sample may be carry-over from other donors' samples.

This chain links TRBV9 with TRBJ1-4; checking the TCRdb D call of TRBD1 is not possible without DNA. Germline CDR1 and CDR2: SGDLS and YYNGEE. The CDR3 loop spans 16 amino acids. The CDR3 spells CASSGPSGQGNEKLFF.

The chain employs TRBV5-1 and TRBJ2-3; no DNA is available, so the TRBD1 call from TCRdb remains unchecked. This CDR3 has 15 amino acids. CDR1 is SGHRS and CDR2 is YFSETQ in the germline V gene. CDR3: CASSLNAGARDTQYF.

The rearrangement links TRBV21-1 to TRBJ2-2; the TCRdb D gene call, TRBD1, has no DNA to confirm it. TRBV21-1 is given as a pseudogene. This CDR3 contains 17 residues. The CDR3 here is CANSKGEGTEKAGELFF.

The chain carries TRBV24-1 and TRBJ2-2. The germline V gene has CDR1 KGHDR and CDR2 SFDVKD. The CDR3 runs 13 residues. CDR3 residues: CATSDSVPGELFF.

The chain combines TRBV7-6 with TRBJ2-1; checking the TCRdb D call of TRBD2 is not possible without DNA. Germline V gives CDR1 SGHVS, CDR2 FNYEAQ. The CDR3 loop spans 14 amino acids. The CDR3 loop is CASSSTPSQPEQFF.

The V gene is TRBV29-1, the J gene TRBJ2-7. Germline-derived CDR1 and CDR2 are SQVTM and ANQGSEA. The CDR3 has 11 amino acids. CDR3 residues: CSVVHLGEQYF.

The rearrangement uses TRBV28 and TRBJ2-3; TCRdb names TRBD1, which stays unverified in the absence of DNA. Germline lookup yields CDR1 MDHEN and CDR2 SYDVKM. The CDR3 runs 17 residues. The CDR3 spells CASSGTSGTGDTDTQYF. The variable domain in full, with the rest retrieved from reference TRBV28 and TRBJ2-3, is DVKVTQSSRYLVKRTGEKVFLECVQDMDHENMFWYRQDPGLGLRLIYFSYDVKMKEKGDIPEGYSVSREKKERFSLILESASTNQTSMYLCASSGTSGTGDTDTQYFGPGTRLTVL.